This T cell receptor beta chain was profiled in a study of identical twins. This clonotype was seen a few times. No donor was unhealthy or non-Caucasian. In germline, CDR1 is LNHNV, CDR2 YYDKDF (reference sequence). Trimming cost V 1 base and J 5 bases, with 2 bases left between them. This CDR3 region has 11 residues. Template switching supplied a universal primer site; unique molecular identifiers were carried on the cDNA. TCRdb ran MiXCR on the 5' RACE reads and lists one entry per CDR3 protein. The sample has roughly 1.6 million distinct CDR3 sequences; about 31% are singletons. The receptor was isolated from a newborn girl in good health. V gene TRBV15 combines with J gene TRBJ1-1; D unclear. Specimen: cord blood. CDR3 DNA: TGTGCCACCAGCAGAGGGACTGAAGCTTTCTTT. Amino acid sequence: CATSRGTEAFF.